The TCR beta chain described here comes from a study of beta chain features in type 1 diabetes. About the study: When patients were set against healthy donors, age, gender and cell yields were similar.

This CDR3 has 15 amino acids. CDR1 and CDR2 (germline): LNHDA, SQIVND (reference sequence). Trimming at V came to 6 bases and at J to 6 bases, leaving 10 bases not matched to a gene. Findings and limits, study-wide: Researchers caution that PCR might favor shorter templates, equally among patients and controls.

Points on this clone: Antigen unknown.

Every bit of the isolated RNA underwent reverse transcription, so sequencing read expressed TCRB transcripts. Clones were read by immunoSEQ multiplex PCR, and TCRdb kept only the in-frame ones, dropping some. Of 200,000 to 250,000 clones listed, over 8.5% were seen once; the top ten hold 0.03% to 0.04%. Sequencing was done on a sample of naive CD4+ T cells from blood. The chain recombines TRBV19 with TRBJ2-1; 8 bases are a match to TRBD2. This sequence originates from a woman aged 18-29 years in good health. CDR3 residues: CASRTGTSPLNEQFF. DNA for the CDR3: TGTGCCAGTAGAACCGGGACTAGTCCCCTCAATGAGCAGTTCTTC.